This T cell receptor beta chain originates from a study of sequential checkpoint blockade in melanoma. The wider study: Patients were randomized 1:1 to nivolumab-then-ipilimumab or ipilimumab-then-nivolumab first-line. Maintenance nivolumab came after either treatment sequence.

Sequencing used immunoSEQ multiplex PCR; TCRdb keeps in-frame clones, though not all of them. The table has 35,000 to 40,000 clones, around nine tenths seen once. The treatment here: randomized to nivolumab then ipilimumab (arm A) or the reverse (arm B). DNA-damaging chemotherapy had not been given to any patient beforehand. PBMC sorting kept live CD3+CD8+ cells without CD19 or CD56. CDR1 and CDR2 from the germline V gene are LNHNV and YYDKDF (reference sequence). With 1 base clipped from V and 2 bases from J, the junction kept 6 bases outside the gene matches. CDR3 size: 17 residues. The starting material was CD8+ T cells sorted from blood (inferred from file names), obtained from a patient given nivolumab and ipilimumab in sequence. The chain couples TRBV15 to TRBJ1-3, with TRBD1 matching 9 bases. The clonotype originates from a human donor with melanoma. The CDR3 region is CATSRGSTGGAGNTIYF. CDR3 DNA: TGTGCCACCAGCAGAGGTTCTACAGGGGGCGCTGGAAACACCATATATTTT. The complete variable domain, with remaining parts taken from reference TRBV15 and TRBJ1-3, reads DAMVIQNPRYQVTQFGKPVTLSCSQTLNHNVMYWYQQKSSQAPKLLFHYYDKDFNNEADTPDNFQSRRPNTSFCFLDIRSPGLGDTAMYLCATSRGSTGGAGNTIYFGEGSWLTVV.